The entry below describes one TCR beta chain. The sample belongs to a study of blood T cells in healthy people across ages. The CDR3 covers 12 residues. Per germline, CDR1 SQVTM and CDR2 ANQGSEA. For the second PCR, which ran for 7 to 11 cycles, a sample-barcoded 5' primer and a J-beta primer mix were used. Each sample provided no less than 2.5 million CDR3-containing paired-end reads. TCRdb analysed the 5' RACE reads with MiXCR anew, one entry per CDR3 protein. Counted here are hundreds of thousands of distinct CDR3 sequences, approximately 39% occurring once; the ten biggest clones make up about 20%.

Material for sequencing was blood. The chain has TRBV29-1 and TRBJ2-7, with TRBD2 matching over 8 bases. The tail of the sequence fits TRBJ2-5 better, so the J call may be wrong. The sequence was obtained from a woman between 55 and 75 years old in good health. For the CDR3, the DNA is TGCAGCGTAGGGACTAGGGAAAAGACCCAGTACTTC. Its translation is CSVGTREKTQYF.